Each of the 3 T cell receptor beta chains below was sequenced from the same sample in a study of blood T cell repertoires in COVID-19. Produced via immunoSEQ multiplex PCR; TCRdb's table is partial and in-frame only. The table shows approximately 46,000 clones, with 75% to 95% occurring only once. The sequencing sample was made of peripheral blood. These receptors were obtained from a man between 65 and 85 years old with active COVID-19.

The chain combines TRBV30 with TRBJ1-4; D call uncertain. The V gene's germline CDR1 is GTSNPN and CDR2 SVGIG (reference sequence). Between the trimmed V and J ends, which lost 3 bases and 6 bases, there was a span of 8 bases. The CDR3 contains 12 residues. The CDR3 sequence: CAWSVPYEKLFF. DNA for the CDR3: TGTGCCTGGAGCGTCCCGTATGAAAAACTGTTTTTT.

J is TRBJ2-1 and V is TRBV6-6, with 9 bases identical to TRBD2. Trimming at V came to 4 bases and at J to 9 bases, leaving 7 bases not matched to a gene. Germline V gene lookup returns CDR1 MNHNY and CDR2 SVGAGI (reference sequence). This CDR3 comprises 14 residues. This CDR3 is CASSLRGGRAEQFF. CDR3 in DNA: TGTGCCAGCAGTTTGCGGGGGGGCCGCGCTGAGCAGTTCTTC.

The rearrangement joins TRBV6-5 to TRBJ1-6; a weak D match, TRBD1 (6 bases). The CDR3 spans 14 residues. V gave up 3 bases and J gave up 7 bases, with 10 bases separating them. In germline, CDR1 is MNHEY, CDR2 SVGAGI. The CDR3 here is CASSYRQANSPLHF. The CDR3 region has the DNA TGTGCCAGCAGTTATAGACAGGCGAATTCACCCCTCCACTTT.